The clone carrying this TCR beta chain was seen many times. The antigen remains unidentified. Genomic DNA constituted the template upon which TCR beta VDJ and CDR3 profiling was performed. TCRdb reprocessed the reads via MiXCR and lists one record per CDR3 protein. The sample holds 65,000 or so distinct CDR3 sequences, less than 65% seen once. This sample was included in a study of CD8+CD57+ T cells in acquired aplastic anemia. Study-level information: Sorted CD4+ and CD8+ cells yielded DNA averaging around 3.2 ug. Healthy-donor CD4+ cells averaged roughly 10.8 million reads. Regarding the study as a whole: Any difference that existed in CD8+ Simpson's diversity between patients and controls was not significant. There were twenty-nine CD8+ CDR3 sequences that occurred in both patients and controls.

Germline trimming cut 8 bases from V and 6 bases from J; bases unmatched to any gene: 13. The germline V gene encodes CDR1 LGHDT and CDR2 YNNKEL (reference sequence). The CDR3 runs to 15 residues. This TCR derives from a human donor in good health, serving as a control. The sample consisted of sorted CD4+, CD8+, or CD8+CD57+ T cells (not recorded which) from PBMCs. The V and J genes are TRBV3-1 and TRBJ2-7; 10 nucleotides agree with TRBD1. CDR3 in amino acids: CASSKLSGTGVEQYF. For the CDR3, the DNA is TGTGCCAGCTCGAAACTCTCCGGGACAGGGGTCGAGCAGTACTTC.